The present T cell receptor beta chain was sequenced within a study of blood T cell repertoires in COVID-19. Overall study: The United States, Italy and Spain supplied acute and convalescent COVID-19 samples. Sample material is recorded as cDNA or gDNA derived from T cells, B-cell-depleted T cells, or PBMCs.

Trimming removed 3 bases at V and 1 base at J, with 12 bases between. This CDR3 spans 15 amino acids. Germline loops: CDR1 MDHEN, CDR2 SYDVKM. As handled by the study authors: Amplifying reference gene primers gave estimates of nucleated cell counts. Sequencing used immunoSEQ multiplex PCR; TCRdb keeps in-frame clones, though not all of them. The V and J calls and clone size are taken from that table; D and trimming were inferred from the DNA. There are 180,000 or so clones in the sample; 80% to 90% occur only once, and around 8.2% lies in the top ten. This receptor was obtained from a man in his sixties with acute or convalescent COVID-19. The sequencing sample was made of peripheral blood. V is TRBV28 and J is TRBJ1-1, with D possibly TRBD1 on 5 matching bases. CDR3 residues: CASSFFGGGNTEAFF. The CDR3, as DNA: TGTGCCAGCAGTTTCTTTGGGGGGGGGAACACTGAAGCTTTCTTT.